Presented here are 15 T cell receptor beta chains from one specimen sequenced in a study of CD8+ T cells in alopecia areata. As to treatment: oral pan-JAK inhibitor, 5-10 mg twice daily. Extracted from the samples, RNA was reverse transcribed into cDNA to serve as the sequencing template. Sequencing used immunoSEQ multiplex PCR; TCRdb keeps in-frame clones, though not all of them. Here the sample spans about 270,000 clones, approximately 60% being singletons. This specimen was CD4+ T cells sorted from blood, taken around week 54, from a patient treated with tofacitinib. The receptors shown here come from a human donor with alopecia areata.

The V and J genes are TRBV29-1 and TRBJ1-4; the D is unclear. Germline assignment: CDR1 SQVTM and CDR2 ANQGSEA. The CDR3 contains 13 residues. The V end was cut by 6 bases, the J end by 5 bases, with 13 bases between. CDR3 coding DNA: TGCAGCGTCCAAGACGGGAAGAATGAAAAACTGTTTTTT. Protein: CSVQDGKNEKLFF.

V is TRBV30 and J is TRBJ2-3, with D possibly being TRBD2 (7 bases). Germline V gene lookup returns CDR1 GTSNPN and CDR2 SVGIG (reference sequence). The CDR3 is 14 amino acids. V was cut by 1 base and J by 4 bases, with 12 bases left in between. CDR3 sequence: CAWSGEGGPDTQYF. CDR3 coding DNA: TGTGCCTGGAGTGGGGAGGGGGGCCCAGATACGCAGTATTTT. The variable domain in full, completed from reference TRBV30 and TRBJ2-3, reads SQTIHQWPATLVQPVGSPLSLECTVEGTSNPNLYWYRQAAGRGLQLLFYSVGIGQISSEVPQNLSASRPQDRQFILSSKKLLLSDSGFYLCAWSGEGGPDTQYFGPGTRLTVL.

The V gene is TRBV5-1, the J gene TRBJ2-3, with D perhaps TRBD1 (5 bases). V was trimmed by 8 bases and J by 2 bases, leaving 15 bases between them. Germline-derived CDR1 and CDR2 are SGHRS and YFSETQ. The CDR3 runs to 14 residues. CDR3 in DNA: TGCGCCAGTTCGACAGACCCTAACACAGATACGCAGTATTTT. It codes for CASSTDPNTDTQYF.

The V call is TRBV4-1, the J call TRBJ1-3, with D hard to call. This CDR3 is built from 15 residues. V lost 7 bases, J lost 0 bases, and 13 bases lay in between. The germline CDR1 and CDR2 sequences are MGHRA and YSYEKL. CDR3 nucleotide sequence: TGCGCCAGCACCGTTACCTTCCTCTCTGGAAACACCATATATTTT. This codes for CASTVTFLSGNTIYF.

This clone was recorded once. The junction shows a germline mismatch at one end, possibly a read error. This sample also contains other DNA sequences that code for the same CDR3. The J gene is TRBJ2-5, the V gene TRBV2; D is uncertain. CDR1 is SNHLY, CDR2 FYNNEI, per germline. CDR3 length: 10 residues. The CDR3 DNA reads TGTGCCAGCAGCGAAGAGACCCAGTACTTC. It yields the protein CASSEETQYF.

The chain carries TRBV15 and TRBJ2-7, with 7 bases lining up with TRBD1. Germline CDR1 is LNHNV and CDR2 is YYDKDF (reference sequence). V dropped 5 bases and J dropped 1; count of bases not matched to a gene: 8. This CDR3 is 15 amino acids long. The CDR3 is CATSQTGTASYEQYF. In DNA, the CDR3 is TGTGCCACCAGCCAAACCGGGACAGCGTCCTACGAGCAGTACTTC.

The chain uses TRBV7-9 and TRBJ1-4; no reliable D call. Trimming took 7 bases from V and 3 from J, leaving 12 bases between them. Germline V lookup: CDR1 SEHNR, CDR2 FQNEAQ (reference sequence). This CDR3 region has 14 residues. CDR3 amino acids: CASNPPPANEKLFF. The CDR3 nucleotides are TGTGCCAGCAACCCACCTCCGGCTAATGAAAAACTGTTTTTT. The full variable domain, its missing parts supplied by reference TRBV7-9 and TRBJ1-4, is DTGVSQNPRHKITKRGQNVTFRCDPISEHNRLYWYRQTLGQGPEFLTYFQNEAQLEKSRLLSDRFSAERPKGSFSTLEIQRTEQGDSAMYLCASNPPPANEKLFFGSGTQLSVL.

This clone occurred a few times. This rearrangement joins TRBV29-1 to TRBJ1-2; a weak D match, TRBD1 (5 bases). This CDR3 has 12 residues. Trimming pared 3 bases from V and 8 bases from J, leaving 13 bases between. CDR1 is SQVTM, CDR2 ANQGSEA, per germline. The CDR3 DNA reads TGCAGCGTTGATTCAGGGTCCGGGGGCTACACCTTC. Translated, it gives CSVDSGSGGYTF.

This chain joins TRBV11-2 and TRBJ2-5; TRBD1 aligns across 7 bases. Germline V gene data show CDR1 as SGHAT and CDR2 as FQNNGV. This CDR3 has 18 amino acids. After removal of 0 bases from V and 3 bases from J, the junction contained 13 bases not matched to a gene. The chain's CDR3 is CASSLDNRGTRDEETQYF. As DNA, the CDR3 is TGTGCCAGCAGCTTAGACAACAGGGGTACGAGGGACGAAGAGACCCAGTACTTC.

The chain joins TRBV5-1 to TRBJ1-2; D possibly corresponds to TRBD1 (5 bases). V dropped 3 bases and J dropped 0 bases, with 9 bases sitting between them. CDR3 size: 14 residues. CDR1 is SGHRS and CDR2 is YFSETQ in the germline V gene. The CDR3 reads CASSSGETNYGYTF. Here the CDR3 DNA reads TGCGCCAGCAGCTCGGGGGAGACTAACTATGGCTACACCTTC. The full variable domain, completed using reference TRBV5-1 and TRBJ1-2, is KAGVTQTPRYLIKTRGQQVTLSCSPISGHRSVSWYQQTPGQGLQFLFEYFSETQRNKGNFPGRFSGRQFSNSRSEMNVSTLELGDSALYLCASSSGETNYGYTFGSGTRLTVV.

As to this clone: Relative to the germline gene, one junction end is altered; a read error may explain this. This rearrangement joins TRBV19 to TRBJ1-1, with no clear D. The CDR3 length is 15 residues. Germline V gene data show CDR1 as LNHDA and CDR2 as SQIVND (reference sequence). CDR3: CASSLDGELDTEAFF. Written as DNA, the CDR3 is TGTGCCAGTAGTCTAGACGGGGAGTTGGACACTGAAGCTTTCTTT.

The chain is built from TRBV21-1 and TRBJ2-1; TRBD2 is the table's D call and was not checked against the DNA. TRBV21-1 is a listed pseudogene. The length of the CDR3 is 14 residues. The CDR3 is CARIGTSGNNEQFF. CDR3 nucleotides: TGTGCCAGGATTGGGACTAGCGGTAACAATGAGCAGTTCTTC.

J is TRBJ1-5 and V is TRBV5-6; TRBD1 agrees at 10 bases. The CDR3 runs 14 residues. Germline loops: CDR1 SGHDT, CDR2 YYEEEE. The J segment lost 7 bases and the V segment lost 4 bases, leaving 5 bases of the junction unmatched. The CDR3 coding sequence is TGTGCCAGCAGCAGACAGGGGGCTGGGCAGCCCCAGCATTTT. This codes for CASSRQGAGQPQHF.

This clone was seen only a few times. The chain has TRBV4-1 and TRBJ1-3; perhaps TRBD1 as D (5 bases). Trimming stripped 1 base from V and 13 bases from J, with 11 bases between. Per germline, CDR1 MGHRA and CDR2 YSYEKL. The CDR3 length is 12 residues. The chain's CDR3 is CASSQAAGSIYF. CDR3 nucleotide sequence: TGCGCCAGCAGCCAAGCGGCAGGGTCGATATATTTT.

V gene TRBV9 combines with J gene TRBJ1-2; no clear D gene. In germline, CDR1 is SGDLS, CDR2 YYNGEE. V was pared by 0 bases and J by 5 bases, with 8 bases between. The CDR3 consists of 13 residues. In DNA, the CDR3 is TGTGCCAGCAGCGTAGAACAGTCTTATGGCTACACCTTC. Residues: CASSVEQSYGYTF.